This entry concerns a single T cell receptor beta chain. Genomic DNA per cell subset filled all wells of several immunoSEQ plates. Assay used: immunoSEQ multiplex PCR; TCRdb lists only in-frame clones, some missing. This table holds 2,500,000 or so clones, around 90% found once. The sample is drawn from a study of shared clonotypes between healthy human individuals. Between the trimmed V and J ends, which lost 5 bases and 4 bases, there was a span of 17 bases. CDR3 length equals 15 residues. Looked up from germline, CDR1 is SGHVS and CDR2 is FQNEAQ. The receptor was derived from a man in his late teens or twenties in good health. The chain joins TRBV7-8 to TRBJ2-5, with D possibly being TRBD1 (6 bases). Sequenced: naive CD4+ T cells sorted from blood. Subset here: CD45RA+ positively selected. The CDR3 DNA follows: TGTGCCAGCAGCCCCCGGGACACCCCAGGAGAGACCCAGTACTTC. This codes for CASSPRDTPGETQYF.